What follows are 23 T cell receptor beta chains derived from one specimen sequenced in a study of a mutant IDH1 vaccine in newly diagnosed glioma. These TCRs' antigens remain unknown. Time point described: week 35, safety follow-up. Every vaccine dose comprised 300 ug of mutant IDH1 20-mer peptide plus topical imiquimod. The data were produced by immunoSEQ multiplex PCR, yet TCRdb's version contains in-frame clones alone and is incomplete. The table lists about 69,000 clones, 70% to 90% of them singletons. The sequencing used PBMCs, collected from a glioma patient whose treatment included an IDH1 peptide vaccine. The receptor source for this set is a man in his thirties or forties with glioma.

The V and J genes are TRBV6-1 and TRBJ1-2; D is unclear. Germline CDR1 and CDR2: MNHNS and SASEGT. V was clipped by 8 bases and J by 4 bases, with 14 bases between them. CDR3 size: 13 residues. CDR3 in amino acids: CASGEGPGYGYTF. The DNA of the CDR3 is TGTGCCAGCGGGGAGGGCCCTGGCTATGGCTACACCTTC.

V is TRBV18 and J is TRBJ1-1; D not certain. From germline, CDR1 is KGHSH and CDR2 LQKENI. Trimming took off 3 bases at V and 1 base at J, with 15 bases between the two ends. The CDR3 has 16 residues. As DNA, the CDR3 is TGTGCCAGCTCACCCCTCGAAGGACTCTGGAACACTGAAGCTTTCTTT. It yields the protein CASSPLEGLWNTEAFF.

DNA of the CDR3: TGTGCCAGCAGCTTAGTTAACACTAACTATGGCTACACCTTC. Residues: CASSLVNTNYGYTF. The chain uses TRBV7-9 and TRBJ1-2; D unresolved. Germline-derived CDR1 and CDR2 are SEHNR and FQNEAQ (reference sequence). V lost 1 base and J 0 bases, leaving 6 bases between the germline ends. The CDR3 is 14 amino acids. Looking up the rest from reference TRBV7-9 and TRBJ1-2 gives the full variable domain: DTGVSQNPRHKITKRGQNVTFRCDPISEHNRLYWYRQTLGQGPEFLTYFQNEAQLEKSRLLSDRFSAERPKGSFSTLEIQRTEQGDSAMYLCASSLVNTNYGYTFGSGTRLTVV.

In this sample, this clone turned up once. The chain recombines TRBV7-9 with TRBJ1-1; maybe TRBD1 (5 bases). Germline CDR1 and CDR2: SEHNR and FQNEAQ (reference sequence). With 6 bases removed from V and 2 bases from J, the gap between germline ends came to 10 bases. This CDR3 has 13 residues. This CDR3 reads CASRPRDNTEAFF. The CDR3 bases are TGTGCCAGCAGGCCTAGGGACAACACTGAAGCTTTCTTT.

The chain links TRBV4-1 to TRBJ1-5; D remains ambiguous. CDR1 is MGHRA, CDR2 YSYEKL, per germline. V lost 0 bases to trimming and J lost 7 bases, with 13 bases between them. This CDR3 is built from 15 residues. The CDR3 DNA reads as TGCGCCAGCAGCCAAGATTGGGCAGTCGGACAGCCCCAGCATTTT. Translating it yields CASSQDWAVGQPQHF.

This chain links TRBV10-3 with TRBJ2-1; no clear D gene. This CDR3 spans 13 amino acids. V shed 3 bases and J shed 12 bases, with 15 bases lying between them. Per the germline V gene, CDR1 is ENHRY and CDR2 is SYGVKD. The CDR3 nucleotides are TGTGCCATCAGTGAAACAGAGTCGCTCGGGCAGTTCTTC. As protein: CAISETESLGQFF.

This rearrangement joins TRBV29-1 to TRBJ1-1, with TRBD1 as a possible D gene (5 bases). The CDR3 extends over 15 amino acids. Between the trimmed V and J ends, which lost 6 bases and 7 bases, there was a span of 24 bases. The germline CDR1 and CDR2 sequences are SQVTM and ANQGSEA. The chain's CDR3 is CSVYAGQGSLGEAFF. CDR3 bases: TGCAGCGTCTACGCGGGCCAGGGCAGTCTCGGTGAAGCTTTCTTT.

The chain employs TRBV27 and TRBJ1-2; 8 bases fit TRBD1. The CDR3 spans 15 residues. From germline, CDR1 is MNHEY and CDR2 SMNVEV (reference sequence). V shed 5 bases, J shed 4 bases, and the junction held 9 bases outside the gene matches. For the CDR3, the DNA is TGTGCCAGCAGTCAAGGGACAGGAGGTGGCTATGGCTACACCTTC. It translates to CASSQGTGGGYGYTF.

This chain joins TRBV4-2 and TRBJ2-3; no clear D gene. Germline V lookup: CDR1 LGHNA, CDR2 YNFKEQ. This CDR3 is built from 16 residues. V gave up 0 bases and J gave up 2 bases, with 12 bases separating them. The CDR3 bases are TGTGCCAGCAGCCAAGAAGTAGTGGGGTTCACAGATACGCAGTATTTT. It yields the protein CASSQEVVGFTDTQYF.

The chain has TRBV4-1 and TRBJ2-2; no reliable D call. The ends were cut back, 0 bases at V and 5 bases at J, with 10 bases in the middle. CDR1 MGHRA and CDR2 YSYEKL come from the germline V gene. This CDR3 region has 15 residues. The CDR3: CASSQETLVTGELFF. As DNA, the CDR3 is TGCGCCAGCAGCCAAGAAACTCTTGTTACCGGGGAGCTGTTTTTT.

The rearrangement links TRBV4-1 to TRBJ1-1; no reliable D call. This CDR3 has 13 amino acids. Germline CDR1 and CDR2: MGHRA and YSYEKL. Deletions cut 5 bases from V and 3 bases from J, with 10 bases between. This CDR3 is CASSTQLDTEAFF. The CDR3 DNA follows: TGCGCCAGCAGCACCCAACTAGACACTGAAGCTTTCTTT.

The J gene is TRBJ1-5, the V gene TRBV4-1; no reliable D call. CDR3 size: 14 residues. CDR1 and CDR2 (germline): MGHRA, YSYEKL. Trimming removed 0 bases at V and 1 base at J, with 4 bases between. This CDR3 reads CASSQERSNQPQHF. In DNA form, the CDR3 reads TGCGCCAGCAGCCAAGAGAGAAGCAATCAGCCCCAGCATTTT.

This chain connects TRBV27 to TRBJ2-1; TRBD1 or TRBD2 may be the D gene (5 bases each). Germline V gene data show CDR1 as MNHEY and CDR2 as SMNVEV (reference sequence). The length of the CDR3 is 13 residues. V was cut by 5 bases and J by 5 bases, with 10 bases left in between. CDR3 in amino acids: CASSLWGNNEQFF. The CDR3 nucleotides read TGTGCCAGCAGTCTTTGGGGGAACAATGAGCAGTTCTTC.

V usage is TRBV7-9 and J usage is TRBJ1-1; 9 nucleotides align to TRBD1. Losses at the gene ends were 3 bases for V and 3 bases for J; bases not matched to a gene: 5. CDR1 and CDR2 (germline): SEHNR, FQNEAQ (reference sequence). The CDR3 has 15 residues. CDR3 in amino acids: CASSFPQGADTEAFF. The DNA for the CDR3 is TGTGCCAGCAGCTTTCCACAGGGGGCAGACACTGAAGCTTTCTTT.

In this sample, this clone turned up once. The CDR3 loop is CASSSDRGRSAEQYF. The CDR3 region has the DNA TGCGCCAGCAGCTCGGACAGGGGTAGATCGGCCGAGCAGTACTTC. V is TRBV5-1 and J is TRBJ2-7, with 9 bases matching TRBD1. The CDR3 sequence is 15 residues long. Looked up from germline, CDR1 is SGHRS and CDR2 is YFSETQ. V lost 3 bases and J lost 6; bases outside the gene matches: 10.

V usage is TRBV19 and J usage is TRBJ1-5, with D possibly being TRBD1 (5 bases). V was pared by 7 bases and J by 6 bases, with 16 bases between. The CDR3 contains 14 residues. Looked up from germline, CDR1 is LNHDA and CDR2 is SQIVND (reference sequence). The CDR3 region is CASKVEGYFQPQHF. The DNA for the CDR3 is TGTGCCAGTAAAGTAGAGGGGTATTTTCAGCCCCAGCATTTT.

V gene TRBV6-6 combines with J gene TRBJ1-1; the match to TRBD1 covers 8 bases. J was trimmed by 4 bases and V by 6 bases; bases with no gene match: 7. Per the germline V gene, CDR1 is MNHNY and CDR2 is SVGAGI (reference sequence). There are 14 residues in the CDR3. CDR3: CASRRQGPLTEAFF. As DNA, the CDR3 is TGTGCCAGCAGGCGACAGGGGCCTCTCACTGAAGCTTTCTTT.

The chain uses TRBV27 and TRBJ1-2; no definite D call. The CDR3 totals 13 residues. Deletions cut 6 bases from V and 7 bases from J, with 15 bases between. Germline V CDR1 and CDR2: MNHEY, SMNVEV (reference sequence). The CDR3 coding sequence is TGTGCCAGCAGCCCCCGAGGTGCGGGTGGCTACACCTTC. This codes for CASSPRGAGGYTF.

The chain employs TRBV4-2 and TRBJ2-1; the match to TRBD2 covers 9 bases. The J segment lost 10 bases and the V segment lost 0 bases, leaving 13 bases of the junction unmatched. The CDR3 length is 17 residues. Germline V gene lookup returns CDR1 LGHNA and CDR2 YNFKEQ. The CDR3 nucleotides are TGTGCCAGCAGCCAAGAAGGGGGGGTGAATAGCGGGAGAGAGCAGTTCTTC. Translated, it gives CASSQEGGVNSGREQFF.

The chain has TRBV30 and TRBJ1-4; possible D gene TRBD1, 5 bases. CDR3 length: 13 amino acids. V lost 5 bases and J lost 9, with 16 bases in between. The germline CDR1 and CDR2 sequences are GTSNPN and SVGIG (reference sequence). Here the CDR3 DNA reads TGTGCCTGGTCGGGACTCGCGACCCAAAAACTGTTTTTT. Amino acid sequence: CAWSGLATQKLFF.

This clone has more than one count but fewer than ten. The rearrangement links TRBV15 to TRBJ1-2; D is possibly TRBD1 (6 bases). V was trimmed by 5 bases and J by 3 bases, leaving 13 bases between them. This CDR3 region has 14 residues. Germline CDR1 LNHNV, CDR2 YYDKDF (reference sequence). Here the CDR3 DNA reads TGTGCCACCAGCGGGACGGACAGCTACTATGGCTACACCTTC. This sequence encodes CATSGTDSYYGYTF.

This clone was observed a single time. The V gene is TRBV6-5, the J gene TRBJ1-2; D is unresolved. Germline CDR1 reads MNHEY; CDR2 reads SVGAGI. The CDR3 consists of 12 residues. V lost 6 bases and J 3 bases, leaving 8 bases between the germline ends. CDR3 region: CASREGDYGYTF. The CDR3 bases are TGTGCCAGCAGAGAGGGTGACTATGGCTACACCTTC.

The CDR3 protein is CAYQKRGGHNEQFF. DNA for the CDR3: TGTGCCTACCAAAAGCGGGGGGGGCACAATGAGCAGTTCTTC. The chain uses TRBV30 and TRBJ2-1; TRBD2 matches at 10 bases. The V gene's germline CDR1 is GTSNPN and CDR2 SVGIG (reference sequence). Trimming cost V 7 bases and J 5 bases; bases outside gene matches: 8. This CDR3 comprises 14 residues.